One and the same sample provided the 29 T cell receptor beta chains below, sequenced in a study of OX40 agonist ivuxolimab in advanced cancers. The library was generated by the immunoSEQ multiplex PCR assay. TCRdb obtained this table from immuneACCESS and retained in-frame rearrangements with V and J assigned. These tables miss some clones; where compared with another copy, unresolved V genes account for less than half of the shortfall, and the remainder is unexplained. The sample table holds some 68,000 clones, of which approximately 83% were seen once. Under 1.5% of the sample is held by the ten biggest clonotypes. The starting material was CD4+ or CD8+ T cells sorted from blood, obtained in a trial of the OX40 agonist ivuxolimab. The receptor source for this set is an adult with an advanced solid tumor such as melanoma, head and neck, liver or kidney cancer.

The chain is built from TRBV11-2 and TRBJ2-5, with D perhaps TRBD2 (6 bases). Germline loops: CDR1 SGHAT, CDR2 FQNNGV. The CDR3 has 11 residues. Here the CDR3 reads CGETAGETQYF. The CDR3 nucleotides read TGTGGCGAGACGGCGGGGGAGACCCAGTACTTC.

This chain connects TRBV18 to TRBJ2-5; TRBD1 is a possible D gene (5 bases). The DNA end is a closer match to TRBJ2-7, so the J assignment may be wrong. CDR3 length equals 12 residues. Per germline, CDR1 KGHSH and CDR2 LQKENI. Here the CDR3 reads CASSPPGHEQYF. The CDR3 DNA reads TGTGCCAGCTCACCACCGGGGCACGAGCAGTACTTC.

This sequence joins TRBV5-6 and TRBJ2-1, with 7 bases matching TRBD1. Germline V CDR1 and CDR2: SGHDT, YYEEEE. This CDR3 contains 13 residues. Trimming removed 6 bases from V and 5 bases from J; junction bases left unmatched: 5. CDR3 protein: CASTRGRDNEQFF. The CDR3 DNA reads TGTGCCAGCACGAGGGGGCGGGACAATGAGCAGTTCTTC.

The chain employs TRBV6-6 and TRBJ1-1; 10 bases agree with TRBD1. V was clipped by 2 bases and J by 6 bases; unmatched bases: 6. Germline CDR1 reads MNHNY; CDR2 reads SVGAGI (reference sequence). The CDR3 consists of 15 residues. CDR3 DNA: TGTGCCAGCAGTTACCGGACAGGGGGAAAGGCTGAAGCTTTCTTT. It encodes CASSYRTGGKAEAFF.

The chain links TRBV10-1 to TRBJ2-3; D gene uncertain. The CDR3 is 12 residues long. Germline V gene data show CDR1 as WNHNN and CDR2 as SYGVQD (reference sequence). The V gene lost 8 bases and the J gene lost 2 bases, with 8 bases spanning the gap. CDR3 nucleotides: TGCGCCAGCGGAGAATTCACAGATACGCAGTATTTT. Its protein product is CASGEFTDTQYF.

Comment on this clone: Its ends do not fully match the called genes, so a read error is possible. The genes are TRBV4-1 and TRBJ2-1; D call uncertain. Germline CDR1 MGHRA, CDR2 YSYEKL. The CDR3 runs 16 residues. CDR3 in DNA: TGTGCCAGCAGCCAAGAACAGACGAGCTCCTACAATGAGCAGTTCTTC. As protein: CASSQEQTSSYNEQFF.

In this sample, this clone turned up once. The chain's CDR3 is CAWSPGFSNQPQHF. CDR3 nucleotides: TGTGCCTGGAGTCCAGGGTTCAGCAATCAGCCCCAGCATTTT. This chain links TRBV30 with TRBJ1-5; D possibly corresponds to TRBD1 (5 bases). V was clipped by 2 bases and J by 1 base, with 9 bases between them. Germline CDR1 reads GTSNPN; CDR2 reads SVGIG (reference sequence). This CDR3 spans 14 amino acids.

This sequence joins TRBV6-5 and TRBJ1-5; D is unclear. The CDR3 has 14 residues. Germline V gives CDR1 MNHEY, CDR2 SVGAGI. V gave up 0 bases and J gave up 2 bases, with 5 bases separating them. The CDR3 here is CASSYSMGNQPQHF. DNA of the CDR3: TGTGCCAGCAGTTACTCGATGGGCAATCAGCCCCAGCATTTT.

DNA of the CDR3: TGTGCCAGCAGTGCGGAGGCAGGGGGCCCCTACGAGCAGTACTTC. Translation gives CASSAEAGGPYEQYF. V is TRBV6-4 and J is TRBJ2-7; 8 bases match TRBD1. V dropped 4 bases and J dropped 2; count of bases not matched to a gene: 7. Germline V gene sequence: CDR1 MRHNA, CDR2 SNTAGT. The CDR3 length is 15 residues.

This clone was picked up a small number of times. The CDR3 protein is CASSEALVQEIREKLFF. The DNA for the CDR3 is TGTGCCAGCAGTGAAGCGCTTGTTCAGGAGATACGAGAAAAACTGTTTTTT. The chain couples TRBV6-1 to TRBJ1-4, with D unresolved. V lost 0 bases and J lost 8, with 19 bases in between. Germline V gives CDR1 MNHNS, CDR2 SASEGT. The CDR3 is 17 amino acids.

V usage is TRBV6-6 and J usage is TRBJ1-1; D remains unclear. This CDR3 region has 14 residues. In germline, CDR1 is MNHNY, CDR2 SVGAGI (reference sequence). V was trimmed by 6 bases and J by 1 base, leaving 12 bases between them. The CDR3, as DNA: TGTGCCAGCAGACCTCTTTTTAAGAACACTGAAGCTTTCTTT. It encodes CASRPLFKNTEAFF.

The rearrangement links TRBV19 to TRBJ2-7, with 8 bases matching TRBD1. This CDR3 contains 14 residues. J was trimmed by 3 bases and V by 5 bases; bases with no gene match: 6. Per germline, CDR1 LNHDA and CDR2 SQIVND (reference sequence). The CDR3: CASSSGQVHYEQYF. CDR3 DNA: TGTGCCAGTAGTTCGGGACAGGTCCACTACGAGCAGTACTTC.

This clone was found once. V gene TRBV28 combines with J gene TRBJ2-4; D possibly corresponds to TRBD1 (5 bases). V gave up 9 bases and J gave up 0 bases, with 9 bases separating them. This CDR3 has 13 residues. Germline-derived CDR1 and CDR2 are MDHEN and SYDVKM. The DNA of the CDR3 is TGTGCCAGTACAGGCGCAGCCAAAAACATTCAGTACTTC. Its translation is CASTGAAKNIQYF.

This rearrangement joins TRBV27 to TRBJ1-1; the D is unclear. Germline V gene sequence: CDR1 MNHEY, CDR2 SMNVEV (reference sequence). This CDR3 spans 12 amino acids. Trimming took 6 bases from V and 3 from J, leaving 8 bases between them. The CDR3 is CASRKRDTEAFF. CDR3 DNA: TGTGCCAGCAGGAAGAGGGACACTGAAGCTTTCTTT.

CDR3 in amino acids: CASSWRSGLADDNEQFF. The CDR3 DNA sequence: TGTGCCAGCAGCTGGAGGTCCGGACTAGCGGATGACAATGAGCAGTTCTTC. V is TRBV5-5 and J is TRBJ2-1; 10 bases fit TRBD2. The ends lost 3 bases at V and 5 bases at J; junction bases unmatched: 11. The CDR3 is 17 residues long. Germline V gene sequence: CDR1 SGHKS, CDR2 YYEKEE (reference sequence).

The CDR3 bases are TGTGCCAGTAGTATTCTAACTAGCGGGGGCCCCCTAACCGGGGAGCTGTTTTTT. Translation gives CASSILTSGGPLTGELFF. The chain is built from TRBV19 and TRBJ2-2; 11 bases line up with TRBD2. This CDR3 is 18 amino acids long. V trimming: 3 bases; J trimming: 5 bases; junction bases outside the gene matches: 11. Germline CDR1 LNHDA, CDR2 SQIVND (reference sequence).

For the CDR3, the DNA is TGTGCCTGGAGCCACGGGACAGGGGGCTATACTGAAGCTTTCTTT. The encoded protein is CAWSHGTGGYTEAFF. This chain connects TRBV30 to TRBJ1-1; 12 nucleotides match TRBD1. Germline V lookup: CDR1 GTSNPN, CDR2 SVGIG (reference sequence). The V and J ends lost 3 bases and 5 bases, in that order; junction bases with no gene match: 7. The CDR3 sequence is 15 residues long. The full variable domain, completed using reference TRBV30 and TRBJ1-1, is SQTIHQWPATLVQPVGSPLSLECTVEGTSNPNLYWYRQAAGRGLQLLFYSVGIGQISSEVPQNLSASRPQDRQFILSSKKLLLSDSGFYLCAWSHGTGGYTEAFFGQGTRLTVV.

The V call is TRBV7-2, the J call TRBJ1-1; tentative D call: TRBD1 (5 bases). The CDR3 is 14 residues long. V dropped 2 bases and J dropped 3 bases, with 10 bases sitting between them. Germline-derived CDR1 and CDR2 are SGHTA and FQGNSA. The CDR3 loop reads CASSLWGIDTEAFF. In nucleotides, the CDR3 is TGTGCCAGCAGCTTATGGGGCATCGACACTGAAGCTTTCTTT.

The chain recombines TRBV6-4 with TRBJ1-2; perhaps TRBD1 as D (5 bases). The CDR3 totals 14 residues. V lost 6 bases, J lost 2 bases, and 13 bases lay in between. In germline, CDR1 is MRHNA, CDR2 SNTAGT. CDR3 nucleotide sequence: TGTGCCAGCAGACGCTCCGGGGCCAACTATGGCTACACCTTC. Protein sequence: CASRRSGANYGYTF.

The chain employs TRBV5-8 and TRBJ2-1, with 7 bases identical to TRBD1. Germline assignment: CDR1 SGHTS and CDR2 YDEGEE. The CDR3 spans 14 residues. After removal of 4 bases from V and 0 bases from J, the junction contained 1 base not matched to a gene. The CDR3 DNA sequence: TGTGCCAGCAGCCGGACAGGCTCCTACAATGAGCAGTTCTTC. Its translation: CASSRTGSYNEQFF.

The chain recombines TRBV14 with TRBJ2-3; no clear D. This CDR3 is 13 amino acids long. Germline lookup yields CDR1 SGHDN and CDR2 FVKESK. V lost 2 bases, J lost 1 base, and 4 bases lay in between. The CDR3 DNA is TGTGCCAGCAGCCAAAGGGGCACAGATACGCAGTATTTT. It codes for CASSQRGTDTQYF.

The chain has TRBV5-1 and TRBJ1-5, with 8 bases that match TRBD1. The CDR3 is made up of 15 amino acids. Germline V lookup: CDR1 SGHRS, CDR2 YFSETQ. V dropped 1 base and J dropped 3; count of bases not matched to a gene: 3. CDR3 sequence reads: CASSLTTGVNQPQHF. In DNA form, the CDR3 reads TGCGCCAGCAGCTTGACGACAGGGGTCAATCAGCCCCAGCATTTT.

The J gene is TRBJ1-2, the V gene TRBV7-9; D is perhaps TRBD1 (5 bases). The V and J ends lost 4 bases and 8 bases respectively, with 14 bases between them. CDR1 and CDR2 from the germline V gene are SEHNR and FQNEAQ (reference sequence). The CDR3 is 13 residues long. In nucleotides, the CDR3 is TGTGCCAGCAGCTGGGGGTCCAGGGACGGCTACACCTTC. Protein: CASSWGSRDGYTF.

The J gene is TRBJ2-5, the V gene TRBV6-6; possibly TRBD1 for D (5 bases). V lost 0 bases, J lost 11 bases, and 19 bases lay in between. The CDR3 sequence is 15 residues long. CDR1 and CDR2 (germline): MNHNY, SVGAGI (reference sequence). The CDR3 coding sequence is TGTGCCAGCAGTTACTCAGCCGATTCAGGGTTATGGCAGTACTTC. Amino acids: CASSYSADSGLWQYF.

By its share, this clone is medium-sized. The V and J genes are TRBV7-7 and TRBJ2-7, with unresolved D. The length of the CDR3 is 14 residues. V lost 0 bases and J lost 4, with 10 bases in between. Germline CDR1 reads SSHAT; CDR2 reads FNYEAQ (reference sequence). In DNA form, the CDR3 reads TGTGCCAGCAGCTTAGCGGCTGATGGTTACGAGCAGTACTTC. The encoded protein is CASSLAADGYEQYF.

The chain recombines TRBV6-5 with TRBJ1-1; unclear D gene. Germline V gives CDR1 MNHEY, CDR2 SVGAGI. V dropped 7 bases and J dropped 3 bases, with 12 bases sitting between them. The CDR3 length is 13 residues. The CDR3: CASTQEMYTEAFF. The CDR3 nucleotides read TGTGCCAGCACTCAAGAAATGTACACTGAAGCTTTCTTT.

The sample holds one count of this clone. The genes are TRBV7-9 and TRBJ1-4, with unresolved D. This CDR3 is 13 amino acids long. V dropped 1 base and J dropped 5 bases, with 5 bases sitting between them. Germline V lookup: CDR1 SEHNR, CDR2 FQNEAQ (reference sequence). CDR3 region: CASSLEENEKLFF. The CDR3 bases are TGTGCCAGCAGCTTAGAGGAAAATGAAAAACTGTTTTTT.

This chain links TRBV25-1 with TRBJ2-6, with 7 bases that match TRBD1. Per germline, CDR1 MGHDK and CDR2 SYGVNS. V gave up 5 bases and J gave up 0 bases; unmatched junction bases: 10. The CDR3 is made up of 18 amino acids. The DNA of the CDR3 is TGTGCCAGCAGTCACCGGGAAGGGGGCAACTCTGGGGCCAACGTCCTGACTTTC. Translating gives CASSHREGGNSGANVLTF.

The V gene is TRBV7-9, the J gene TRBJ2-1; TRBD2 agrees at 7 bases. This CDR3 region has 15 residues. Trimming took 3 bases from V and 0 from J; bases not matched to a gene: 2. Germline lookup yields CDR1 SEHNR and CDR2 FQNEAQ (reference sequence). The CDR3 is CASSFREGSYNEQFF. The CDR3 nucleotides read TGTGCCAGCAGCTTTAGGGAGGGCTCCTACAATGAGCAGTTCTTC.